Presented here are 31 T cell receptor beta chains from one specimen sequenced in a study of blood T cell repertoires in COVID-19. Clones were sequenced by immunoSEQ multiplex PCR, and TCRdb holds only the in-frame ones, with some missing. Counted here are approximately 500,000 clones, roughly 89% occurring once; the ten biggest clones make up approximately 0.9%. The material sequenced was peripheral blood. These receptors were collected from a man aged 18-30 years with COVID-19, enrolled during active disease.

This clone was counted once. The chain's CDR3 is CASSLRAGRETQYF. CDR3 sequence (DNA): TGTGCCAGCAGCTTAAGAGCGGGCAGGGAGACCCAGTACTTC. The chain couples TRBV7-8 to TRBJ2-5; the D gene is possibly TRBD2 (6 bases). The CDR3 contains 14 residues. Trimming shortened V by 2 bases and J by 5 bases, and 12 bases separated the two germline ends. Germline CDR1 reads SGHVS; CDR2 reads FQNEAQ.

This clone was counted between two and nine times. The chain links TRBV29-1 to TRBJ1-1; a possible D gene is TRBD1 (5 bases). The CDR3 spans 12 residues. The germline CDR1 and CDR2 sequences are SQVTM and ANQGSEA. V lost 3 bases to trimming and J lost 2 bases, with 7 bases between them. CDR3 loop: CSVDQGNTEAFF. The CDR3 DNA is TGCAGCGTTGATCAGGGAAACACTGAAGCTTTCTTT.

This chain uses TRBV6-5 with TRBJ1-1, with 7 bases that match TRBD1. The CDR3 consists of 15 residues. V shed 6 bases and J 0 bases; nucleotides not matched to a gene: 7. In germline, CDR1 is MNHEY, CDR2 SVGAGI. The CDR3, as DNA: TGTGCCAGCAGCGTGACAGGGAAGATGAACACTGAAGCTTTCTTT. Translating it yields CASSVTGKMNTEAFF.

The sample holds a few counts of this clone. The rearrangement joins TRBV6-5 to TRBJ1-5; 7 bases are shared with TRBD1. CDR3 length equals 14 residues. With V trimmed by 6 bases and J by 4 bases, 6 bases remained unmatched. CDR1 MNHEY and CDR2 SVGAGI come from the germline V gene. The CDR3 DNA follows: TGTGCCAGCAGCCCGGACAGGAGTAATCAGCCCCAGCATTTT. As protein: CASSPDRSNQPQHF.

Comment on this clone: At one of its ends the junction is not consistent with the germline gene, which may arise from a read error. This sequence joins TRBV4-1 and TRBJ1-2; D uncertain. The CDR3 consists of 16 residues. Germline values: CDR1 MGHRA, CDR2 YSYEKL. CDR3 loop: CASSQDLVRVGGSVAF. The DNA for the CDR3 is TGCGCCAGCAGCCAAGACTTAGTGAGGGTAGGCGGTTCGGTGGCCTTC.

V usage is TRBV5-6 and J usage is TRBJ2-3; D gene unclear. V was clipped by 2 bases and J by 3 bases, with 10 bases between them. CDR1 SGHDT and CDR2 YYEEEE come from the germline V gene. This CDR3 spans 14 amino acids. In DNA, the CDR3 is TGTGCCAGCAGCTTCCCTCCCCCGACAGATACGCAGTATTTT. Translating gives CASSFPPPTDTQYF.

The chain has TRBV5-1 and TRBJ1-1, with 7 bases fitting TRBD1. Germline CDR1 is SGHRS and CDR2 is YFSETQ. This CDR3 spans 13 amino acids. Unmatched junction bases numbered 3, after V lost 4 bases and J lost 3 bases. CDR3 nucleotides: TGCGCCAGCAGCCGTGACAGGGACACTGAAGCTTTCTTT. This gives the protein CASSRDRDTEAFF.

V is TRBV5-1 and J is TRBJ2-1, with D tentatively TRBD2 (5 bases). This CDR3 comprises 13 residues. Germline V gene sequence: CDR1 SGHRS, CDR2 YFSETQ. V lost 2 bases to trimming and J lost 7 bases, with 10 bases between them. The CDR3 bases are TGCGCCAGCAGCTTAGAACGGGGTAATGAGCAGTTCTTC. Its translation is CASSLERGNEQFF.

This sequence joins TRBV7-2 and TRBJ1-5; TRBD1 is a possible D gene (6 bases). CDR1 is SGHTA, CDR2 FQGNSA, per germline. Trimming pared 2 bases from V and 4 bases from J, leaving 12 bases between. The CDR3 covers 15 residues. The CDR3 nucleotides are TGTGCCAGCAGCTTAACCAGGCAGGGGAATCAGCCCCAGCATTTT. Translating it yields CASSLTRQGNQPQHF.

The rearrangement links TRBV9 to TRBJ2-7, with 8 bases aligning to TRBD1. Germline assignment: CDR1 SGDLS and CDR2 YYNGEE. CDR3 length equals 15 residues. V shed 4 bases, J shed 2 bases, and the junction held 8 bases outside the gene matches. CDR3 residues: CASSRDRSTAYEQYF. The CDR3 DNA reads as TGTGCCAGCAGCCGGGACAGGAGCACAGCCTACGAGCAGTACTTC.

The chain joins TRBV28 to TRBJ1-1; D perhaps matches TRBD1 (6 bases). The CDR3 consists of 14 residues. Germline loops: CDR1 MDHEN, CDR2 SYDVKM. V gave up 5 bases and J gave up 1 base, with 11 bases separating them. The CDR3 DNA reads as TGTGCCAGCAGTACACTACAGGGGAACACTGAAGCTTTCTTT. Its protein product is CASSTLQGNTEAFF.

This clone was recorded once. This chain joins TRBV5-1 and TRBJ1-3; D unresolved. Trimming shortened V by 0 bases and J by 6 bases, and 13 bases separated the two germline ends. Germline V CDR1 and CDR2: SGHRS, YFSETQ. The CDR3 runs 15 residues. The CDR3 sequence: CASSLETIAVNTIYF. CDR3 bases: TGCGCCAGCAGCTTGGAGACGATAGCGGTAAACACCATATATTTT. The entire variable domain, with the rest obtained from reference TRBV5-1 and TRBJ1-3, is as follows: KAGVTQTPRYLIKTRGQQVTLSCSPISGHRSVSWYQQTPGQGLQFLFEYFSETQRNKGNFPGRFSGRQFSNSRSEMNVSTLELGDSALYLCASSLETIAVNTIYFGEGSWLTVV.

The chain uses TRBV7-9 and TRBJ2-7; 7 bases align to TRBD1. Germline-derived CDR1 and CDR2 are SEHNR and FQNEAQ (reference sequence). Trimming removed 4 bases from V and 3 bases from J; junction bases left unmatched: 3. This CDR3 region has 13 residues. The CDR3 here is CASSWDSFYEQYF. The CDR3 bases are TGTGCCAGCAGCTGGGACAGCTTCTACGAGCAGTACTTC.

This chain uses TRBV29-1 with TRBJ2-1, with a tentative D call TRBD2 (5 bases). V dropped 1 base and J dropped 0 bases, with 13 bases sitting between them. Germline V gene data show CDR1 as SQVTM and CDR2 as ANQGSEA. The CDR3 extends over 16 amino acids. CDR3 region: CSVEAPRGSSYNEQFF. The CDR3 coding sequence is TGCAGCGTTGAAGCGCCACGGGGTAGCTCCTACAATGAGCAGTTCTTC.

The CDR3 region is CASTGLRTDTQYF. In nucleotides, the CDR3 is TGTGCCAGTACGGGACTCCGTACAGATACGCAGTATTTT. The chain couples TRBV2 to TRBJ2-3; D is perhaps TRBD2 (6 bases). Germline CDR1 reads SNHLY; CDR2 reads FYNNEI. This CDR3 region has 13 residues. V was shortened by 9 bases and J by 3 bases, with 13 bases between the two germline ends.

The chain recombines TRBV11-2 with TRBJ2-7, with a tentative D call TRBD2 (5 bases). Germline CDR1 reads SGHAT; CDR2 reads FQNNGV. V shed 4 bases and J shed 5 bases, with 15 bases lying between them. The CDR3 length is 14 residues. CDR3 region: CASSSRVRADEQYF. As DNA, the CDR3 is TGTGCCAGCAGCTCTCGGGTTCGAGCGGACGAGCAGTACTTC.

CDR3 nucleotides: TGTGCCAGCTCATACGGGACTAGAGAAGAGACCCAGTACTTC. Amino acid sequence: CASSYGTREETQYF. The V gene is TRBV18, the J gene TRBJ2-5, with TRBD2 matching over 8 bases. The CDR3 contains 14 residues. V gave up 5 bases and J gave up 3 bases; unmatched junction bases: 5. Per germline, CDR1 KGHSH and CDR2 LQKENI. Variable domain in full (rest from reference TRBV18 and TRBJ2-5): NAGVMQNPRHLVRRRGQEARLRCSPMKGHSHVYWYRQLPEEGLKFMVYLQKENIIDESGMPKERFSAEFPKEGPSILRIQQVVRGDSAAYFCASSYGTREETQYFGPGTRLLVL.

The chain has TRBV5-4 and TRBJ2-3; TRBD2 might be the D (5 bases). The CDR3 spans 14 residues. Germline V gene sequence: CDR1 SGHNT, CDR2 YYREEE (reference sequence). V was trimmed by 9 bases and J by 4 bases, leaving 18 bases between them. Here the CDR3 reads CAIEDRELADTQYF. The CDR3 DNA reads TGTGCCATCGAGGACCGGGAATTGGCAGATACGCAGTATTTT.

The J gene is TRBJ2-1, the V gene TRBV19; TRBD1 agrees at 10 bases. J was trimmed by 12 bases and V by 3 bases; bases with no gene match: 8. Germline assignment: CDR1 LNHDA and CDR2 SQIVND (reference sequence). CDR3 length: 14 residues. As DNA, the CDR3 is TGTGCCAGTAGTATCCAACCGGGACAGGGGCCGCAGTTCTTC. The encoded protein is CASSIQPGQGPQFF.

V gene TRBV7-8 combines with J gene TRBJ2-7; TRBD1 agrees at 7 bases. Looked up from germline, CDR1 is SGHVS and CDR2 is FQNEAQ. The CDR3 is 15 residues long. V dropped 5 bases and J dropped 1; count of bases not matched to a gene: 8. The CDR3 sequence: CASSLGTAKSYEQYF. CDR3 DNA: TGTGCCAGCAGCCTCGGGACAGCAAAGTCCTACGAGCAGTACTTC.

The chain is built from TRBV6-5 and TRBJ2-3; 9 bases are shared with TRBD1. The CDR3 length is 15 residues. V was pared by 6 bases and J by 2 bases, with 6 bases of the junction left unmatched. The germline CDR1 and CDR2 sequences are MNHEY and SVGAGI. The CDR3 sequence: CASSTGGWVTDTQYF. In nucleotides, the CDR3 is TGTGCCAGCAGCACAGGGGGCTGGGTCACAGATACGCAGTATTTT.

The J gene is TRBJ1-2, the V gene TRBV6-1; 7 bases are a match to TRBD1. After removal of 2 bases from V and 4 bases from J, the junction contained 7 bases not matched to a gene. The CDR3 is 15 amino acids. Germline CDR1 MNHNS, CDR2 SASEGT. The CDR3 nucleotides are TGTGCCAGCAGTGAACTACAGGGGAAAGGCTATGGCTACACCTTC. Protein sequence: CASSELQGKGYGYTF.

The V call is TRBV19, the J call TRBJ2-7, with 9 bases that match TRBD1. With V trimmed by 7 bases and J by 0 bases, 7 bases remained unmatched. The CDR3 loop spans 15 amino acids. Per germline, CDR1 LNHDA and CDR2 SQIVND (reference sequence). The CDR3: CASTPGTGSSYEQYF. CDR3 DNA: TGTGCCAGTACTCCCGGGACAGGGTCCTCCTACGAGCAGTACTTC.

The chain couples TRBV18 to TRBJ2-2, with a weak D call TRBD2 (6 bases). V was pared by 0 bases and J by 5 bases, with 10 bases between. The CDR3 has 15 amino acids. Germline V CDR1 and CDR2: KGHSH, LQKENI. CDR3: CASSPPGLPTGELFF. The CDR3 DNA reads TGTGCCAGCTCACCACCGGGACTCCCTACCGGGGAGCTGTTTTTT. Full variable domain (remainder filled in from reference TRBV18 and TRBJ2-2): NAGVMQNPRHLVRRRGQEARLRCSPMKGHSHVYWYRQLPEEGLKFMVYLQKENIIDESGMPKERFSAEFPKEGPSILRIQQVVRGDSAAYFCASSPPGLPTGELFFGEGSRLTVL.

CDR3 sequence reads: CASSPSGGESPLHF. In DNA, the CDR3 is TGTGCCAGCAGCCCCAGTGGGGGCGAATCACCCCTCCACTTT. V usage is TRBV3-1 (or the pseudogene TRBV3-2) and J usage is TRBJ1-6, with D tentatively TRBD1 (6 bases). The V and J ends lost 4 bases and 10 bases respectively, with 14 bases between them. Germline CDR1 and CDR2: LGHDT and YNNKEL (reference sequence). The CDR3 is 14 amino acids.

As DNA, the CDR3 is TGCGCCAGCAGCTTGGGCGGGGTCGATCAGCCCCAGCATTTT. Its translation is CASSLGGVDQPQHF. The rearrangement uses TRBV5-1 and TRBJ1-5; D uncertain. The length of the CDR3 is 14 residues. V lost 0 bases to trimming and J lost 5 bases, with 9 bases between them. From germline, CDR1 is SGHRS and CDR2 YFSETQ. Full variable domain (outside the CDR3, taken from reference TRBV5-1 and TRBJ1-5): KAGVTQTPRYLIKTRGQQVTLSCSPISGHRSVSWYQQTPGQGLQFLFEYFSETQRNKGNFPGRFSGRQFSNSRSEMNVSTLELGDSALYLCASSLGGVDQPQHFGDGTRLSIL.

This CDR3 is CASSSRLALGVDEQFF. The DNA for the CDR3 is TGTGCCAGCAGCTCAAGACTAGCTCTAGGGGTGGATGAGCAGTTCTTC. The rearrangement links TRBV13 to TRBJ2-1; 7 nucleotides line up with TRBD2. J gave up 8 bases and V 4 bases, and 14 bases lay outside the gene matches. CDR1 and CDR2 from the germline V gene are PRHDT and FYEKMQ (reference sequence). The CDR3 contains 16 residues.

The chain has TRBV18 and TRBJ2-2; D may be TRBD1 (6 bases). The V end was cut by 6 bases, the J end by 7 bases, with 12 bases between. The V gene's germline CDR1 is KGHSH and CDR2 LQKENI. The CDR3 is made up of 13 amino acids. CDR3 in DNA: TGTGCCAGCTCGCCTCAGGGGTACGGGGAGCTGTTTTTT. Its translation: CASSPQGYGELFF.

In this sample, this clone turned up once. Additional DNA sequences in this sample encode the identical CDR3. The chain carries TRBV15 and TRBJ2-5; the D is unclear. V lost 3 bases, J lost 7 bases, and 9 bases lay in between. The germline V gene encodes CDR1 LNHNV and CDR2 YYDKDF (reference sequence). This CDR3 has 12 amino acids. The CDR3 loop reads CATSRTSGTQYF. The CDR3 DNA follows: TGTGCCACCAGCAGGACATCAGGGACCCAGTACTTC.

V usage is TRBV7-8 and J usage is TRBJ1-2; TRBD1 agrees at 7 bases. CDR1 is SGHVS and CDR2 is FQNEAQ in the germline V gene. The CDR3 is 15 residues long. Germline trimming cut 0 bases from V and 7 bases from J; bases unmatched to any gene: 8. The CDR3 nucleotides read TGTGCCAGCAGCTTAGCTCCAGGGGGTATAAGTGGCTACACCTTC. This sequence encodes CASSLAPGGISGYTF.

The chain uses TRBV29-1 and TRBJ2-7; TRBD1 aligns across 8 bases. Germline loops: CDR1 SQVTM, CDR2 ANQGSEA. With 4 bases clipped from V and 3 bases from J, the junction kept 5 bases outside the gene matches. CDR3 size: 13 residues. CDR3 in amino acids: CSVGTDRDYEQYF. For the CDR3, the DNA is TGCAGCGTTGGGACGGACAGGGACTACGAGCAGTACTTC.